The clone carrying this T cell receptor (beta chain) occurred a few times. The antigen is unknown. CDR1 is KGHSH and CDR2 is LQKENI in the germline V gene. There are 16 residues in the CDR3. The V end was cut by 2 bases, the J end by 7 bases, with 18 bases between. Unique molecular identifiers were incorporated during preparation of the TCRbeta library. Each CDR3 protein is one row after TCRdb ran MiXCR on the PCR reads. The sample has more than 500,000 distinct CDR3 sequences, about 10% seen once. The data belong to a study of T-cell reconstitution after alpha-beta-depleted transplantation in children. Study observations and caveats: Hyperexpanded clones declined; after one year, newly produced T cells mostly supplied diversity. Expanded clones from the graft, numbering several hundred, reportedly supplied alpha-beta T cells about two months after transplant. Some patients' high day-60 TCRbeta diversity was attributed to recipient cells surviving conditioning.

Sequenced material: PBMCs, mostly from graft donor cells, taken 180 days after TCRalphabeta/CD19-depleted stem cell transplant. The chain combines TRBV18 with TRBJ1-5, with a possible D match to TRBD1 (5 bases). This receptor was identified in a female patient aged 2-10 years who had a stem cell transplant for aplastic anemia, so the T cells may come from the graft donor. The CDR3 DNA reads as TGTGCCAGCTCACCAGTAGTCACCAGGACACACCAGCCCCAGCATTTT. Encoded protein: CASSPVVTRTHQPQHF.